Sequencing of this TCR beta chain was carried out in a study of response to subunit inactivated influenza vaccine. Study-level results: Authors suggested that a seasonal influenza vaccination recruits few new T cells each time.

A single record per CDR3 protein comes from TCRdb applying MiXCR to the RT-PCR reads. The table lists roughly 500,000 distinct CDR3 sequences, roughly 25% of them singletons. This CDR3 has 14 residues. Deletions cut 7 bases from V and 4 bases from J, with 15 bases between. As to this clonotype: Its specificity is unknown.

The V and J genes are TRBV12-3 or TRBV12-4 and TRBJ2-3, with TRBD1 as a possible D gene (5 bases). The sequence came from a man over 45 who received an inactivated influenza vaccine. The sample was CD4+ T cells sorted from PBMCs, taken 5 days after vaccination. The CDR3 DNA reads TGTGCCAGCACACCGTGGATGGGGCCAGATACGCAGTATTTT. Translating it yields CASTPWMGPDTQYF.